These 13 T cell receptor beta chains were all obtained from the same sample, sequenced in a study of cytomegalovirus exposure and HLA in healthy donors. Only in-frame clones appear in the TCRdb table, and some are missing; sequencing was by immunoSEQ multiplex PCR. The table includes about 220,000 clones, over 70% detected once. The sample was PBMCs. The receptor set was obtained from a woman in her 30s in good health and CMV-seropositive.

The chain combines TRBV29-1 with TRBJ2-5; D gene unclear. The CDR3 has 14 residues. V was clipped by 5 bases and J by 0 bases, with 13 bases between them. The germline V gene encodes CDR1 SQVTM and CDR2 ANQGSEA. CDR3 coding DNA: TGCAGCGTTCGGCGTGCGGAGTACCAAGAGACCCAGTACTTC. Protein sequence: CSVRRAEYQETQYF.

This clone was seen more than once but under ten times. This chain joins TRBV4-3 and TRBJ1-2; 7 bases agree with TRBD1. J gave up 8 bases and V 4 bases, and 13 bases lay outside the gene matches. This CDR3 region has 15 residues. Germline V gives CDR1 LGHNA, CDR2 YSLEER. The CDR3: CASSPSGTAPEGYTF. CDR3 nucleotide sequence: TGCGCCAGCAGCCCTTCCGGGACAGCGCCCGAGGGCTACACCTTC.

The J gene is TRBJ1-2, the V gene TRBV9; no definite D call. V lost 0 bases to trimming and J lost 0 bases, with 9 bases between them. This CDR3 is built from 15 residues. Germline assignment: CDR1 SGDLS and CDR2 YYNGEE. The CDR3 loop reads CASSVEDGANYGYTF. As DNA, the CDR3 is TGTGCCAGCAGCGTAGAAGACGGAGCTAACTATGGCTACACCTTC.

The chain couples TRBV19 to TRBJ1-2; 11 positions match TRBD1. CDR1 is LNHDA, CDR2 SQIVND, per germline (reference sequence). There are 18 residues in the CDR3. The junction had 11 bases not matched to a gene; V was cut back by 5 bases and J by 0 bases. DNA of the CDR3: TGTGCCAGTAGTCCTTCGCGAGGGGACAGGGGGGCTAACTATGGCTACACCTTC. Its translation is CASSPSRGDRGANYGYTF.

The J gene is TRBJ2-3, the V gene TRBV7-3; 8 bases align to TRBD2. Germline V gene data show CDR1 as SGHTA and CDR2 as FQGTGA. The V gene end was trimmed by 0 bases and the J gene end by 12 bases; junction bases not matched to a gene: 5. There are 13 residues in the CDR3. In DNA form, the CDR3 reads TGTGCCAGCAGCTTAACAGGAGCGGGGGAACAGTATTTT. Translated, it gives CASSLTGAGEQYF.

The V and J genes are TRBV5-1 and TRBJ1-5; D unclear. The germline CDR1 and CDR2 sequences are SGHRS and YFSETQ. The CDR3 is made up of 15 amino acids. Trimming removed 4 bases from V and 2 bases from J, with 13 bases in between. In DNA, the CDR3 is TGCGCCAGCAGCGTCCTGGCCCTAGGCAATCAGCCCCAGCATTTT. This sequence encodes CASSVLALGNQPQHF.

The chain links TRBV6-1 to TRBJ2-1; no reliable D call. In germline, CDR1 is MNHNS, CDR2 SASEGT. The CDR3 spans 12 residues. The V and J ends lost 7 bases and 6 bases respectively, with 10 bases between them. Here the CDR3 DNA reads TGTGCCAGCATCCGACGAATCAATGAGCAGTTCTTC. Translated, it gives CASIRRINEQFF.

This clone was detected once. The CDR3 loop is CASSTTWTGTYEQYF. DNA of the CDR3: TGTGCCAGCAGTACCACTTGGACAGGGACCTACGAGCAGTACTTC. The J gene is TRBJ2-7, the V gene TRBV27, with 8 bases fitting TRBD1. V trimming: 5 bases; J trimming: 2 bases; junction bases outside the gene matches: 8. The CDR3 loop spans 15 amino acids. Germline CDR1 is MNHEY and CDR2 is SMNVEV (reference sequence).

The gene calls are TRBV7-9 and TRBJ2-3; the D gene is possibly TRBD1 (6 bases). Germline V CDR1 and CDR2: SEHNR, FQNEAQ (reference sequence). This CDR3 has 11 amino acids. V was clipped by 6 bases and J by 8 bases, with 9 bases between them. CDR3 nucleotides: TGTGCCAGCAGGCAGGGGAGTACGCAGTATTTT. Translation gives CASRQGSTQYF.

The V and J genes are TRBV9 and TRBJ1-2, with D maybe TRBD1 (5 bases). V was trimmed by 4 bases and J by 4 bases, leaving 20 bases between them. CDR1 and CDR2 from the germline V gene are SGDLS and YYNGEE. The CDR3 consists of 16 residues. CDR3 protein: CASSRTTQGGSYGYTF. CDR3 DNA: TGTGCCAGCAGCCGGACGACTCAGGGTGGAAGCTATGGCTACACCTTC.

In this sample, this clone turned up a few times. The rearrangement links TRBV6-5 to TRBJ2-3, with 14 bases aligning to TRBD2. V was clipped by 4 bases and J by 11 bases; unmatched bases: 8. This CDR3 is 15 amino acids long. The germline gives CDR1 MNHEY, CDR2 SVGAGI. For the CDR3, the DNA is TGTGCCAGCAGTTCCGGGACTAGCGGGAGTTCAAGGCAGTATTTT. Translated: CASSSGTSGSSRQYF.

The chain employs TRBV5-4 and TRBJ2-7; a weak D match, TRBD2 (5 bases). Germline V lookup: CDR1 SGHNT, CDR2 YYREEE (reference sequence). The CDR3 runs to 15 residues. Deletions cut 3 bases from V and 4 bases from J, with 17 bases between. CDR3 sequence: CASSSSAALGYEQYF. The CDR3 DNA sequence: TGTGCCAGCAGCTCGTCAGCGGCACTTGGGTACGAGCAGTACTTC.

This clone came up once. V gene TRBV9 combines with J gene TRBJ2-7; possibly TRBD2 for D (5 bases). Per germline, CDR1 SGDLS and CDR2 YYNGEE. The CDR3 is made up of 15 amino acids. The V gene lost 2 bases and the J gene lost 2 bases, with 14 bases spanning the gap. In DNA form, the CDR3 reads TGTGCCAGCAGCGTCAGCAGCGGTCTTCCCTACGAGCAGTACTTC. Its translation is CASSVSSGLPYEQYF.